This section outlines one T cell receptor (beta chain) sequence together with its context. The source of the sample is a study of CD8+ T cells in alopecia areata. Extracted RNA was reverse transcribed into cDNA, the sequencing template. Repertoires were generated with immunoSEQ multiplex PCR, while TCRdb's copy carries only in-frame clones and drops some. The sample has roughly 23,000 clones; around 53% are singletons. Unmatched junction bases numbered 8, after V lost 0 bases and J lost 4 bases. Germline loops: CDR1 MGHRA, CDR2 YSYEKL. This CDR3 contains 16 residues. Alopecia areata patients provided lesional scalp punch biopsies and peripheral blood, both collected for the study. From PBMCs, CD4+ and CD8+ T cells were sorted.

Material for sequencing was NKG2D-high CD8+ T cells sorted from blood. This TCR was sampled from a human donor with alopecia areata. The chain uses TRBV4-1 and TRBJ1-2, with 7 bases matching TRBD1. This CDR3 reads CASSQERWTGAYGYTF. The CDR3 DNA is TGCGCCAGCAGCCAAGAACGCTGGACAGGCGCCTATGGCTACACCTTC.